These 7 T cell receptor beta chains came from one sample sequenced in a study of human T cells and chemical hapten exposure. TCRdb re-derived calls from the RACE reads in MiXCR, one entry per CDR3 protein. The sample records around 380,000 distinct CDR3 sequences, roughly 6% being singletons. As to time point: pre-sensitization, week 0. Treatment here: therapeutic diphenylcyclopropenone sensitization with weekly scalp DPC. The sample was whole blood, taken in connection with sensitization to the hapten diphenylcyclopropenone (DPC). The source is a woman in her late teens or twenties with alopecia areata. Some clones in this sample may be carry-over from other donors' samples.

Ten or more counts support this clonotype. The CDR3 loop reads CASSVAKQGNEKLFF. CDR3 in DNA: TGTGCCAGCAGCGTAGCTAAACAGGGTAATGAAAAACTGTTTTTT. J is TRBJ1-4 and V is TRBV9; TRBD1 might be the D (6 bases). CDR1 is SGDLS, CDR2 YYNGEE, per germline. V was shortened by 0 bases and J by 4 bases, with 10 bases between the two germline ends. The CDR3 covers 15 residues.

This clonotype was picked up many times. J is TRBJ2-3 and V is TRBV5-1; tentative D call: TRBD2 (6 bases). CDR1 is SGHRS, CDR2 YFSETQ, per germline. The CDR3 runs 16 residues. Trimming removed 4 bases at V and 2 bases at J, with 17 bases between. The CDR3 DNA reads as TGCGCCAGCAGCCCAGGGACTTCTACCTACACAGATACGCAGTATTTT. Amino acid sequence: CASSPGTSTYTDTQYF. The full variable domain, its missing parts supplied by reference TRBV5-1 and TRBJ2-3, is KAGVTQTPRYLIKTRGQQVTLSCSPISGHRSVSWYQQTPGQGLQFLFEYFSETQRNKGNFPGRFSGRQFSNSRSEMNVSTLELGDSALYLCASSPGTSTYTDTQYFGPGTRLTVL.

V gene TRBV5-1 combines with J gene TRBJ1-1, with 9 positions matching TRBD1. J gave up 4 bases and V 5 bases, and 21 bases lay outside the gene matches. In germline, CDR1 is SGHRS, CDR2 YFSETQ. The CDR3 length is 19 residues. The CDR3 reads CASRSYLALGQGLGTEAFF. As DNA, the CDR3 is TGCGCCAGCAGGTCATACCTCGCACTCGGACAGGGGCTCGGCACTGAAGCTTTCTTT.

This chain links TRBV3-1 with TRBJ2-2; TRBD1 aligns across 9 bases. CDR1 LGHDT and CDR2 YNNKEL come from the germline V gene (reference sequence). CDR3 length: 19 residues. The V and J ends lost 0 bases and 5 bases, in that order; junction bases with no gene match: 13. The CDR3 nucleotides read TGTGCCAGCAGCCAAGATCATGGAGCGACAGGGGGACGGACCGGGGAGCTGTTTTTT. Translated, it gives CASSQDHGATGGRTGELFF.

This clonotype was detected a few times. The chain links TRBV3-1 to TRBJ2-3; maybe TRBD2 (6 bases). The CDR3 length is 14 residues. V lost 5 bases, J lost 6 bases, and 15 bases lay in between. The V gene's germline CDR1 is LGHDT and CDR2 YNNKEL (reference sequence). DNA of the CDR3: TGTGCCAGCAGCTCACGGGAGAGGGCTGATACGCAGTATTTT. Translating gives CASSSRERADTQYF.

In this sample, this clonotype turned up many times. The V call is TRBV27, the J call TRBJ1-6; D gene ambiguous. Trimming shortened V by 2 bases and J by 0 bases, and 8 bases separated the two germline ends. The CDR3 spans 16 residues. The germline V gene encodes CDR1 MNHEY and CDR2 SMNVEV (reference sequence). The CDR3 DNA is TGTGCCAGCAGTTTAAGACTGAGCTCCTATAATTCACCCCTCCACTTT. It translates to CASSLRLSSYNSPLHF.

The chain carries TRBV24-1 and TRBJ1-5, with unresolved D. CDR1 KGHDR and CDR2 SFDVKD come from the germline V gene. There are 16 residues in the CDR3. The V end lost 5 bases, the J end lost 4 bases, and 17 bases lay between the germline ends. CDR3 DNA sequence: TGTGCCACCAGTGTCGCCGGGAGGGCTCAGAATCAGCCCCAGCATTTT. This translates into CATSVAGRAQNQPQHF.